The 25 T cell receptor beta chains listed next were all sequenced from one sample in a study of cytomegalovirus exposure and HLA in healthy donors. Primers included in the PCR were 60 Vbeta and 13 Jbeta primers. The data were produced by immunoSEQ multiplex PCR, yet TCRdb's version contains in-frame clones alone and is incomplete. The table shows 150,000 or so clones, with about 86% occurring only once. The sample consisted of PBMCs. These receptors all come from a woman aged 18-30 years in good health and CMV-seronegative.

J is TRBJ1-1 and V is TRBV28; a weak D match, TRBD1 (6 bases). Trimming pared 5 bases from V and 5 bases from J, leaving 18 bases between. The CDR3 extends over 15 amino acids. Germline lookup yields CDR1 MDHEN and CDR2 SYDVKM. The CDR3 here is CASSPLGGARTEAFF. The CDR3 coding sequence is TGTGCCAGCAGTCCACTGGGGGGGGCGCGAACTGAAGCTTTCTTT.

The count of this clone is one. This sequence joins TRBV19 and TRBJ1-2; D uncertain. Trimming left V 1 base short and J 4 bases short, with 7 bases between. Germline-derived CDR1 and CDR2 are LNHDA and SQIVND (reference sequence). This CDR3 has 13 residues. For the CDR3, the DNA is TGTGCCAGTAGTATAGCCTACTCCTATGGCTACACCTTC. Its translation is CASSIAYSYGYTF.

The chain has TRBV7-3 and TRBJ1-5, with D possibly TRBD1 on 5 matching bases. Germline V gene data show CDR1 as SGHTA and CDR2 as FQGTGA. Deletions cut 5 bases from V and 2 bases from J, with 19 bases between. This CDR3 contains 17 residues. CDR3 in amino acids: CASSIIRGGVGNQPQHF. The CDR3 DNA follows: TGTGCCAGCAGCATTATCCGGGGAGGGGTGGGCAATCAGCCCCAGCATTTT.

This clone occurred a few times. The CDR3 protein is CASSQEGEGVNTEAFF. The CDR3, as DNA: TGTGCCAGCAGCCAAGAAGGTGAGGGAGTGAACACTGAAGCTTTCTTT. The chain employs TRBV4-2 and TRBJ1-1; D is undetermined. This CDR3 comprises 16 residues. Germline loops: CDR1 LGHNA, CDR2 YNFKEQ. V shed 0 bases and J shed 0 bases, with 11 bases lying between them.

V is TRBV9 and J is TRBJ2-5; 10 nucleotides line up with TRBD2. Germline lookup yields CDR1 SGDLS and CDR2 YYNGEE. The ends lost 2 bases at V and 5 bases at J; junction bases unmatched: 9. The CDR3 extends over 16 amino acids. The CDR3 here is CASSVGLAGVGETQYF. For the CDR3, the DNA is TGTGCCAGCAGCGTTGGTCTAGCGGGAGTGGGGGAGACCCAGTACTTC.

J is TRBJ1-1 and V is TRBV6-5, with TRBD1 identical over 7 bases. The germline CDR1 and CDR2 sequences are MNHEY and SVGAGI. The trim removed 2 bases at V and 4 bases at J, leaving 7 bases unmatched. This CDR3 has 15 residues. DNA for the CDR3: TGTGCCAGCAGTTACAAGGCAGGGGGTCCCACTGAAGCTTTCTTT. Translation: CASSYKAGGPTEAFF.

Details on this clone: The junction departs from the called germline gene at one end, perhaps through a read error. The V call is TRBV7-9, the J call TRBJ1-1; D perhaps matches TRBD1 (5 bases). Germline CDR1 reads SEHNR; CDR2 reads FQNEAQ (reference sequence). The CDR3 is 11 amino acids. The CDR3 region has the DNA TGTTCCAGCAGACTCACGGGGGGAGCTTTCTTT. Translated: CSSRLTGGAFF.

This chain joins TRBV5-4 and TRBJ1-5, with TRBD1 matching 7 bases. V lost 5 bases to trimming and J lost 6 bases; unmatched junction nucleotides: 5. The CDR3 is 13 residues long. CDR1 and CDR2 from the germline V gene are SGHNT and YYREEE (reference sequence). The CDR3 loop is CASSTDRAQPQHF. The CDR3 DNA reads TGTGCCAGCAGTACTGACAGGGCTCAGCCCCAGCATTTT.

The rearrangement links TRBV19 to TRBJ1-2; no clear D. This CDR3 has 13 amino acids. Trimming left V 3 bases short and J 4 bases short, with 9 bases between. CDR1 and CDR2 (germline): LNHDA, SQIVND (reference sequence). This chain's CDR3 is CASSIDNRYGYTF. The CDR3 coding sequence is TGTGCCAGTAGTATCGACAACCGCTATGGCTACACCTTC. The full variable domain, completed using reference TRBV19 and TRBJ1-2, is DGGITQSPKYLFRKEGQNVTLSCEQNLNHDAMYWYRQDPGQGLRLIYYSQIVNDFQKGDIAEGYSVSREKKESFPLTVTSAQKNPTAFYLCASSIDNRYGYTFGSGTRLTVV.

The chain has TRBV18 and TRBJ2-7; a weak D match, TRBD1 (5 bases). The CDR3 sequence is 11 residues long. Per the germline V gene, CDR1 is KGHSH and CDR2 is LQKENI. Trimming cost V 6 bases and J 7 bases, with 10 bases left between them. DNA of the CDR3: TGTGCCAGCTCCCTACAGGAGGAGCAGTACTTC. Protein product: CASSLQEEQYF.

The chain is built from TRBV7-9 and TRBJ2-7, with a weak D call TRBD2 (5 bases). Trimming shortened V by 5 bases and J by 3 bases, and 14 bases separated the two germline ends. The CDR3 extends over 14 amino acids. The germline V gene encodes CDR1 SEHNR and CDR2 FQNEAQ (reference sequence). CDR3 bases: TGTGCCAGCAGCGGGGAAGCGGCGGGCTACGAGCAGTACTTC. Translation gives CASSGEAAGYEQYF.

The chain is built from TRBV6-1 and TRBJ2-7; 8 bases fit TRBD2. Germline loops: CDR1 MNHNS, CDR2 SASEGT. The CDR3 loop spans 13 amino acids. The V segment lost 6 bases and the J segment 2 bases; nucleotides outside the gene matches: 3. As DNA, the CDR3 is TGTGCCAGCAGGGTGACTAGCGCCTACGAGCAGTACTTC. Residues: CASRVTSAYEQYF.

This chain links TRBV11-2 with TRBJ2-3, with D unresolved. The CDR3 is made up of 11 amino acids. Germline-derived CDR1 and CDR2 are SGHAT and FQNNGV. The germline V and J ends were trimmed by 5 bases and 4 bases, with 4 bases remaining between them. This CDR3 is CASSRADTQYF. The CDR3 nucleotides are TGTGCCAGCAGCCGAGCAGATACGCAGTATTTT. The full variable domain, in which reference TRBV11-2 and TRBJ2-3 provide the parts outside the CDR3, is EAGVAQSPRYKIIEKRQSVAFWCNPISGHATLYWYQQILGQGPKLLIQFQNNGVVDDSQLPKDRFSAERLKGVDSTLKIQPAKLEDSAVYLCASSRADTQYFGPGTRLTVL.

The V and J genes are TRBV5-4 and TRBJ2-3, with D possibly TRBD2 on 6 matching bases. Germline lookup yields CDR1 SGHNT and CDR2 YYREEE (reference sequence). The V and J ends lost 3 bases and 2 bases respectively, with 13 bases between them. The CDR3 has 15 amino acids. CDR3 amino acids: CASSSPSDFTDTQYF. CDR3 in DNA: TGTGCCAGCAGCTCCCCTAGCGACTTCACAGATACGCAGTATTTT.

V and J are TRBV19 and TRBJ1-1; TRBD1 aligns across 7 bases. V lost 8 bases to trimming and J lost 5 bases; unmatched junction nucleotides: 11. The CDR3 runs to 14 residues. Germline assignment: CDR1 LNHDA and CDR2 SQIVND (reference sequence). CDR3 protein: CASRDRDGGTEAFF. The CDR3, as DNA: TGTGCCAGTCGAGACAGGGATGGAGGGACTGAAGCTTTCTTT.

J is TRBJ2-5 and V is TRBV28, with a tentative D call TRBD2 (6 bases). The V end lost 8 bases, the J end lost 1 base, and 11 bases lay between the germline ends. CDR1 MDHEN and CDR2 SYDVKM come from the germline V gene. The CDR3 covers 13 residues. CDR3 nucleotides: TGTGCCAGCTGTAGCGGACTCCAAGAGACCCAGTACTTC. This codes for CASCSGLQETQYF.

The CDR3 spells CASSGLRDQPQHF. CDR3 in DNA: TGTGCCAGCAGTGGCCTGAGGGATCAGCCCCAGCATTTT. The chain couples TRBV6-6 to TRBJ1-5; D unclear. The germline V and J ends were trimmed by 5 bases and 5 bases, with 10 bases remaining between them. In germline, CDR1 is MNHNY, CDR2 SVGAGI (reference sequence). The CDR3 runs to 13 residues.

The J gene is TRBJ2-3, the V gene TRBV5-6; 7 nucleotides line up with TRBD2. The junction had 6 bases not matched to a gene; V was cut back by 2 bases and J by 0 bases. The germline gives CDR1 SGHDT, CDR2 YYEEEE. CDR3 length equals 16 residues. Written as DNA, the CDR3 is TGTGCCAGCAGCTTCAGGCGGGAGTGGAGCACAGATACGCAGTATTTT. Translating gives CASSFRREWSTDTQYF.

This chain joins TRBV6-4 and TRBJ2-7; tentative D call: TRBD1 (6 bases). CDR3 length equals 14 residues. V lost 2 bases and J lost 3, with 11 bases in between. Germline CDR1 MRHNA, CDR2 SNTAGT. CDR3 sequence reads: CASSDPAGDYEQYF. Here the CDR3 DNA reads TGTGCCAGCAGTGACCCCGCAGGGGACTACGAGCAGTACTTC.

This clone was recorded a few times. This chain uses TRBV6-1 with TRBJ1-6; D is possibly TRBD1 (5 bases). The germline V gene encodes CDR1 MNHNS and CDR2 SASEGT. Trimming took off 2 bases at V and 10 bases at J, with 18 bases between the two ends. This CDR3 is 16 amino acids long. CDR3 sequence: CASSEITDSLGSPLHF. The CDR3 region has the DNA TGTGCCAGCAGTGAAATCACCGACAGTCTCGGCTCACCCCTCCACTTT.

The chain has TRBV30 and TRBJ2-2, with 14 bases fitting TRBD2. This CDR3 contains 17 residues. The germline V gene has CDR1 GTSNPN and CDR2 SVGIG (reference sequence). V trimming: 5 bases; J trimming: 5 bases; junction bases outside the gene matches: 10. CDR3 sequence reads: CAWPGLAGVGGTGELFF. CDR3 coding DNA: TGTGCCTGGCCGGGACTAGCGGGAGTAGGCGGTACCGGGGAGCTGTTTTTT.

The chain carries TRBV7-9 and TRBJ2-1, with 11 nucleotides matching TRBD2. Germline-derived CDR1 and CDR2 are SEHNR and FQNEAQ (reference sequence). With 7 bases clipped from V and 10 bases from J, the junction kept 6 bases outside the gene matches. The length of the CDR3 is 13 residues. This CDR3 reads CASKLAGVGEQFF. The CDR3 DNA sequence: TGTGCCAGCAAACTAGCGGGAGTTGGGGAGCAGTTCTTC. Full variable domain (missing parts from reference TRBV7-9 and TRBJ2-1): DTGVSQNPRHKITKRGQNVTFRCDPISEHNRLYWYRQTLGQGPEFLTYFQNEAQLEKSRLLSDRFSAERPKGSFSTLEIQRTEQGDSAMYLCASKLAGVGEQFFGPGTRLTVL.

The rearrangement uses TRBV13 and TRBJ2-7, with D possibly TRBD2 on 5 matching bases. V was shortened by 1 base and J by 6 bases, with 19 bases between the two germline ends. The CDR3 runs to 16 residues. Germline V gives CDR1 PRHDT, CDR2 FYEKMQ (reference sequence). The CDR3 sequence: CASSLAHVGVSGEQYF. CDR3 bases: TGTGCCAGCAGCTTAGCCCATGTCGGGGTAAGTGGCGAGCAGTACTTC.

The chain joins TRBV6-6 to TRBJ1-2, with D possibly being TRBD1 (6 bases). In germline, CDR1 is MNHNY, CDR2 SVGAGI (reference sequence). The CDR3 runs to 14 residues. The ends were cut back, 5 bases at V and 2 bases at J, with 12 bases in the middle. In DNA, the CDR3 is TGTGCCAGCAGTCGTGCAGGGGCGAACTATGGCTACACCTTC. It specifies CASSRAGANYGYTF.

The chain joins TRBV6-1 to TRBJ1-1; D is unresolved. Germline CDR1 is MNHNS and CDR2 is SASEGT. V was cut by 9 bases and J by 5 bases, with 10 bases left in between. The CDR3 runs to 11 residues. The CDR3 loop is CASEEVTEAFF. The CDR3 region has the DNA TGTGCCAGTGAGGAGGTGACTGAAGCTTTCTTT.